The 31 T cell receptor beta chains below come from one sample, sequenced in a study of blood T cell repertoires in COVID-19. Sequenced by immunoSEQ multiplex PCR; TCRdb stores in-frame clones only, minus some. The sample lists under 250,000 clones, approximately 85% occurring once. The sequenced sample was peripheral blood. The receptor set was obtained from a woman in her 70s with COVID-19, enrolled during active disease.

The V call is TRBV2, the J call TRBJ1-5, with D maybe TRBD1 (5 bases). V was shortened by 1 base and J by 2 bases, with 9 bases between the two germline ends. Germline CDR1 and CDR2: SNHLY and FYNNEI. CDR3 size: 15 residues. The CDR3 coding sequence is TGTGCCAGCAGTGAAGACGGCAGGGGCAATCAGCCCCAGCATTTT. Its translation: CASSEDGRGNQPQHF.

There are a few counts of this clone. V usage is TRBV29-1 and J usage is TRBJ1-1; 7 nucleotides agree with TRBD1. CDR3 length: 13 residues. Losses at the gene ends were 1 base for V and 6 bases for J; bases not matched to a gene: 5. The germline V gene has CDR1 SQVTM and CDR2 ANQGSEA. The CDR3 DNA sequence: TGCAGCGTTGAAGCGGTCCAGGGGGCTGAAGCTTTCTTT. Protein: CSVEAVQGAEAFF.

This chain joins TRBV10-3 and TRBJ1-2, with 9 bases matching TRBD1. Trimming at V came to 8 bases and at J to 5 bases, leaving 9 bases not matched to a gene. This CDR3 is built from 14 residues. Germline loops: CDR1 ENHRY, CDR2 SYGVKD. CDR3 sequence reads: CAIAGTGRNYGYTF. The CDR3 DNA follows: TGTGCCATCGCCGGGACAGGGCGAAATTATGGCTACACCTTC.

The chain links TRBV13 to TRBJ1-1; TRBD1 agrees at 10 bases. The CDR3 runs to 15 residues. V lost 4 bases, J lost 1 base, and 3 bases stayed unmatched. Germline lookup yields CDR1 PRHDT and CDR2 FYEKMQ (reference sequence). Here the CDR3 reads CASSSRDRGNTEAFF. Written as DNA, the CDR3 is TGTGCCAGCAGCTCCCGGGACAGGGGGAACACTGAAGCTTTCTTT.

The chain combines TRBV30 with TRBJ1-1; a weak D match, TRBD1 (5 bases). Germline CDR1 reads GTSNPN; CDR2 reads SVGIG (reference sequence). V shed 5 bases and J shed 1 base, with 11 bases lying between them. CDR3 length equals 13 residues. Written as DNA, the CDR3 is TGTGCCTGGGCAGGGATCTGGAACACTGAAGCTTTCTTT. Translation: CAWAGIWNTEAFF.

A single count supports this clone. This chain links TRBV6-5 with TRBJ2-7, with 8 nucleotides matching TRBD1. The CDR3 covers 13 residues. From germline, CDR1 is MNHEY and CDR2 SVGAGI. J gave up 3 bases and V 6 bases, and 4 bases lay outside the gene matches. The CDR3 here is CASRWTGYYEQYF. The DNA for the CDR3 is TGTGCCAGCAGATGGACAGGGTACTACGAGCAGTACTTC.

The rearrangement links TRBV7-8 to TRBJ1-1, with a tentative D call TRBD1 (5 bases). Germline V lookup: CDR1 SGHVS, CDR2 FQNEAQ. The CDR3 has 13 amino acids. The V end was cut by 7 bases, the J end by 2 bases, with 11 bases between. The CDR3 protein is CASNVGTNTEAFF. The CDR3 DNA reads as TGTGCCAGCAACGTCGGGACTAACACTGAAGCTTTCTTT.

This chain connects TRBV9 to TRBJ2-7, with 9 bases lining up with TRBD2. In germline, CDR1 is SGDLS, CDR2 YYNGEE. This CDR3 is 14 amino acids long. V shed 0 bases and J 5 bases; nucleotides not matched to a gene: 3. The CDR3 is CASSVGTSDDEQYF. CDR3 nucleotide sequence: TGTGCCAGCAGCGTAGGGACTAGCGATGACGAGCAGTACTTC.

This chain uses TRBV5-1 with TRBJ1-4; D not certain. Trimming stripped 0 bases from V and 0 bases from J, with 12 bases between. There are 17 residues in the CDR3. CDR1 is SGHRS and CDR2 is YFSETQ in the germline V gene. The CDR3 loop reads CASSLAGSVATNEKLFF. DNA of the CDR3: TGCGCCAGCAGCTTGGCGGGGTCAGTTGCAACTAATGAAAAACTGTTTTTT.

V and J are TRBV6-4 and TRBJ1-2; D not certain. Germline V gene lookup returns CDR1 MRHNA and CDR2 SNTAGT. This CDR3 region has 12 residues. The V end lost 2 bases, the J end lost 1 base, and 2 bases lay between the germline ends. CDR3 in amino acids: CASSDRNYGYTF. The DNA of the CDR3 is TGTGCCAGCAGTGACCGTAACTATGGCTACACCTTC.

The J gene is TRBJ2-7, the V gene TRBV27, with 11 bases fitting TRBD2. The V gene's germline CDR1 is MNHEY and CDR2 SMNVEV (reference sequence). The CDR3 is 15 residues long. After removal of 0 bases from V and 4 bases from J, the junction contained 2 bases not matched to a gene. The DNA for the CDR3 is TGTGCCAGCAGTTTATCAGGGACTAGCGGTTACGAGCAGTACTTC. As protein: CASSLSGTSGYEQYF.

CDR3 protein: CASSYSTARLGNQPQHF. As DNA, the CDR3 is TGTGCCAGCAGTTACTCGACCGCGAGACTGGGCAATCAGCCCCAGCATTTT. The V gene is TRBV6-2 or TRBV6-3, the J gene TRBJ1-5; no reliable D call. The germline V and J ends were trimmed by 0 bases and 2 bases, with 14 bases remaining between them. The germline gives CDR1 MNHEY, CDR2 SVGEGT. The length of the CDR3 is 17 residues.

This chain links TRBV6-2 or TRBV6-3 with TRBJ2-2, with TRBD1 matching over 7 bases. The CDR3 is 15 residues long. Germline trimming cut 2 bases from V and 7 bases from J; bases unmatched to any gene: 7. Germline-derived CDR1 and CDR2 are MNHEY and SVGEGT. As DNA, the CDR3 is TGTGCCAGCAGTTACAAGGGGGCGCAACTCGGGGAGCTGTTTTTT. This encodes CASSYKGAQLGELFF.

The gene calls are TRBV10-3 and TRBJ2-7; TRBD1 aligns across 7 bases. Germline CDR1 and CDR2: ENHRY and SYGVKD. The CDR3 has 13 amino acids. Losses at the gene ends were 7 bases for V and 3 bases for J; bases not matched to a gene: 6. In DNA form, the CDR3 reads TGTGCCATCAAAATGGGACAGCACTACGAGCAGTACTTC. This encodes CAIKMGQHYEQYF.

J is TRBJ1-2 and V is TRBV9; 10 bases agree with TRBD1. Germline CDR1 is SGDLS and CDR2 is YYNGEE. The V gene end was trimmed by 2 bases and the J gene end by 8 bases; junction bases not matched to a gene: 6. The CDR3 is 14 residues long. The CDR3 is CASSVVGTGDGYTF. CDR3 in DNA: TGTGCCAGCAGCGTCGTCGGGACAGGGGACGGCTACACCTTC. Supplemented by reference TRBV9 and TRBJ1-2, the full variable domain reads DSGVTQTPKHLITATGQRVTLRCSPRSGDLSVYWYQQSLDQGLQFLIQYYNGEERAKGNILERFSAQQFPDLHSELNLSSLELGDSALYFCASSVVGTGDGYTFGSGTRLTVV.

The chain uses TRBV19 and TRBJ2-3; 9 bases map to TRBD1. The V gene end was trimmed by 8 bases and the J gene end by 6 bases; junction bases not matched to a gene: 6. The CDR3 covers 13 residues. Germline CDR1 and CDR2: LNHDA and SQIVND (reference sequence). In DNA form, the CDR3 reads TGTGCCAGTCGACACAGGGGGCCGGATACGCAGTATTTT. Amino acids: CASRHRGPDTQYF.

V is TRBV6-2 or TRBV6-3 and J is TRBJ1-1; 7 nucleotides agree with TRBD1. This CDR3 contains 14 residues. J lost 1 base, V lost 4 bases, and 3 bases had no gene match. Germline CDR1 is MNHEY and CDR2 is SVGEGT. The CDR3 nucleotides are TGTGCCAGCAGTTCGGGACAGTGGAACACTGAAGCTTTCTTT. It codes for CASSSGQWNTEAFF.

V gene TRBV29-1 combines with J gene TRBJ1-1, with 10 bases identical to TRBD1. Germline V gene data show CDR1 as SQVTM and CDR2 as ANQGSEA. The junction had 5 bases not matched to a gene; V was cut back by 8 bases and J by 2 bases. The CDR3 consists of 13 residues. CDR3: CSTTTGGNTEAFF. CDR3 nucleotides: TGCAGCACTACGACAGGGGGCAACACTGAAGCTTTCTTT.

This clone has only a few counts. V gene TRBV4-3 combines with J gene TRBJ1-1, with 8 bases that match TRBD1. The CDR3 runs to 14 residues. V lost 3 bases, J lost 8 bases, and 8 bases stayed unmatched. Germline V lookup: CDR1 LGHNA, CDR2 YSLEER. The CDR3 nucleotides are TGCGCCAGCAGCCAGATGTTAAGGACAGGGGAAGCTTTCTTT. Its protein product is CASSQMLRTGEAFF.

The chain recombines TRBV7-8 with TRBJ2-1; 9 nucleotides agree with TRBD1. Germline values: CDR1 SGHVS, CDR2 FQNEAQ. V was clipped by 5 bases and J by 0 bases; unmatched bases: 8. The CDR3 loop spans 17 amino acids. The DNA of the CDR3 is TGTGCCAGCAGCCCCAGGACAGGGGAGATCTCCTACAATGAGCAGTTCTTC. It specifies CASSPRTGEISYNEQFF.

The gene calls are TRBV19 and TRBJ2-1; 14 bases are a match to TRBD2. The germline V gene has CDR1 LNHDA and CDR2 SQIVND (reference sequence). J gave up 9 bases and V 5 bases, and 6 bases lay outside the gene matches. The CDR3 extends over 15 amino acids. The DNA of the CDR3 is TGTGCCAGTAGTTCCGGGACTAGCGGGAGTGGTGAGCAGTTCTTC. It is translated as CASSSGTSGSGEQFF.

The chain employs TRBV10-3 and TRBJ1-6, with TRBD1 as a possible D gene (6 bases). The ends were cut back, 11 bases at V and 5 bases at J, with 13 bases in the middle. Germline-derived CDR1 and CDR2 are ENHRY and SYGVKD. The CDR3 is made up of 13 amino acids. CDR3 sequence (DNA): TGTGCCGCCCAGACAGGTGATAATTCACCCCTCCACTTT. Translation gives CAAQTGDNSPLHF.

The CDR3 is CASSQGTSDGTDTQYF. DNA of the CDR3: TGTGCCAGCAGCCAAGGCACTAGCGACGGCACAGATACGCAGTATTTT. The chain links TRBV3-1 (or the pseudogene TRBV3-2) to TRBJ2-3; 7 nucleotides line up with TRBD2. V lost 1 base, J lost 1 base, and 5 bases stayed unmatched. The CDR3 length is 16 residues. Per germline, CDR1 LGHDT and CDR2 YNNKEL (reference sequence).

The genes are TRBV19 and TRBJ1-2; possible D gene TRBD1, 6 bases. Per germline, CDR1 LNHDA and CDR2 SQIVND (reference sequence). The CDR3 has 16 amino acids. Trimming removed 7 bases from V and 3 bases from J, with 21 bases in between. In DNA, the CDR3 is TGTGCCAGTACATCAGGGGCGGGGGACATCTACTATGGCTACACCTTC. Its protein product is CASTSGAGDIYYGYTF.

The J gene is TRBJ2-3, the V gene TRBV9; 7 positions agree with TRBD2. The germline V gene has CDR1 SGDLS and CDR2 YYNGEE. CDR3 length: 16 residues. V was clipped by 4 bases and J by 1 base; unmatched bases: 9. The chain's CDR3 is CASSPRTSVGTDTQYF. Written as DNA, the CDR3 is TGTGCCAGCAGCCCACGAACTAGCGTCGGCACAGATACGCAGTATTTT.

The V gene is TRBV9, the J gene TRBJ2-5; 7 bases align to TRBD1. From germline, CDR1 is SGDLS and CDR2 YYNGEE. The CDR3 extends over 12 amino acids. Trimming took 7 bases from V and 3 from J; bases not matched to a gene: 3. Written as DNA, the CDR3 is TGTGCCAGCGGACAGGCGGAAGAGACCCAGTACTTC. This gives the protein CASGQAEETQYF.

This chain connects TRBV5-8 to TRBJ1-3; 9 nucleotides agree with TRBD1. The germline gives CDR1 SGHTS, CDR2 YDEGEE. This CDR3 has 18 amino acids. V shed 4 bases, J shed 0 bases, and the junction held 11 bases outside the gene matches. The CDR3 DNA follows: TGTGCCAGCAGCCCTCGGGACAGGGCCCTCAACTCTGGAAACACCATATATTTT. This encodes CASSPRDRALNSGNTIYF.

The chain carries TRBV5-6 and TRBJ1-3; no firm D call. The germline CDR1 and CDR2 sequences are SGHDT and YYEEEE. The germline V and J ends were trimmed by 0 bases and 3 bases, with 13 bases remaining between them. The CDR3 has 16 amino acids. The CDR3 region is CASSLAQANLGNTIYF. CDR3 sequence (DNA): TGTGCCAGCAGCTTGGCCCAGGCGAATCTTGGAAACACCATATATTTT.

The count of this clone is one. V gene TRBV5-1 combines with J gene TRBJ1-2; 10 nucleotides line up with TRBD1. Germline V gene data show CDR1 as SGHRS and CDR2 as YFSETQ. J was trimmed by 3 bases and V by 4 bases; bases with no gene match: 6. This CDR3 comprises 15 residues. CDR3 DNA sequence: TGCGCCAGCAGCCCCGGGACAGGGGTTGACTATGGCTACACCTTC. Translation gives CASSPGTGVDYGYTF. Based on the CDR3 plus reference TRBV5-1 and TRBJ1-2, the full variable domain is KAGVTQTPRYLIKTRGQQVTLSCSPISGHRSVSWYQQTPGQGLQFLFEYFSETQRNKGNFPGRFSGRQFSNSRSEMNVSTLELGDSALYLCASSPGTGVDYGYTFGSGTRLTVV.

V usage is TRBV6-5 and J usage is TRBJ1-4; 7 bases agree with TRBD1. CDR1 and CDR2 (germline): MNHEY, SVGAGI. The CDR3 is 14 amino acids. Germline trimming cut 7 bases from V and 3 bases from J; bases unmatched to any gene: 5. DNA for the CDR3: TGTGCCAGCAAGAAGACAGGGCCTAATGAAAAACTGTTTTTT. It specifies CASKKTGPNEKLFF.

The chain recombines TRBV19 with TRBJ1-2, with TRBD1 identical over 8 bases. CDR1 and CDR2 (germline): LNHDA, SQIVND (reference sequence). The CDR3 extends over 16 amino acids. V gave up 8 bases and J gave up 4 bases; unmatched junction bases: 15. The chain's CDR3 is CASSPPDRDRVYGYTF. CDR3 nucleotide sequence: TGTGCCAGTTCCCCCCCGGACAGGGATAGGGTCTATGGCTACACCTTC.